A single T cell receptor beta chain is shown here with its context. Its antigen is still unknown. Only in-frame clones appear in the TCRdb table, and some are missing; sequencing was by immunoSEQ multiplex PCR. The sample lists approximately 180,000 clones; approximately 85% were seen once. The entry originates in a study of cytomegalovirus exposure and HLA in healthy donors. Study outcomes and limitations: For cytomegalovirus status, the classifier reportedly gave diagnoses with high specificity and sensitivity.

From germline, CDR1 is SGHRS and CDR2 YFSETQ. Deletions cut 0 bases from V and 5 bases from J, with 14 bases between. This CDR3 has 15 amino acids. The receptor comes from a woman between 18 and 29 years old in good health and CMV-seronegative. The sequenced sample consisted of PBMCs. V and J are TRBV5-1 and TRBJ1-1, with a possible D match to TRBD1 (5 bases). The CDR3 bases are TGCGCCAGCAGCTTGGACCAGGGAATAAGGACTGAAGCTTTCTTT. It yields the protein CASSLDQGIRTEAFF.